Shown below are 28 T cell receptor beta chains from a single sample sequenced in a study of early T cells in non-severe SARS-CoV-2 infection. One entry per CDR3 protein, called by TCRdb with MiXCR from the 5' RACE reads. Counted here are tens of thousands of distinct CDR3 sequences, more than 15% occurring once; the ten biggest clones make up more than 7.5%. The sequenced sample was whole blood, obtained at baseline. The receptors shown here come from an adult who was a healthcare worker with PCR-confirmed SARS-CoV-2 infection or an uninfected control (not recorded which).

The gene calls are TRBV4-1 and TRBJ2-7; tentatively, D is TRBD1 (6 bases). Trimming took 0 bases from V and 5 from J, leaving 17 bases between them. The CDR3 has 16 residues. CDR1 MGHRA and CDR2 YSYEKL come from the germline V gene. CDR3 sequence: CASSQDIGTMLDEQYF. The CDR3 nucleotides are TGCGCCAGCAGCCAAGATATCGGGACAATGTTGGACGAGCAGTACTTC.

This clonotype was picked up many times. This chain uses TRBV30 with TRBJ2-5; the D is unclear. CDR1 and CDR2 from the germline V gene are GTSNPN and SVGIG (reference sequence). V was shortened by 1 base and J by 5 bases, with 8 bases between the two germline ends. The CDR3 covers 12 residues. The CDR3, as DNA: TGTGCCTGGAGTGACCCCCGCGAGACCCAGTACTTC. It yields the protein CAWSDPRETQYF.

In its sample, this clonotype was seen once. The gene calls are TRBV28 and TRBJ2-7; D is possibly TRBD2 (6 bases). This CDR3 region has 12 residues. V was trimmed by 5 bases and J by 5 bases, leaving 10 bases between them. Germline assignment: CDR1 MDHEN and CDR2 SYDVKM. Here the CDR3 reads CASSVAGNEQYF. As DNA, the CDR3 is TGTGCCAGCAGTGTTGCGGGGAACGAGCAGTACTTC.

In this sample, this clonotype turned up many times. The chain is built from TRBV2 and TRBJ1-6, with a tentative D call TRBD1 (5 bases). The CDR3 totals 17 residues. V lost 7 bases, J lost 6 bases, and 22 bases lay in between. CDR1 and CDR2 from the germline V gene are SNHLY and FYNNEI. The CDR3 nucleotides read TGTGCCAGCACCGGGAGGGGAGGGCGGTATCGTAATTCACCCCTCCACTTT. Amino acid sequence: CASTGRGGRYRNSPLHF. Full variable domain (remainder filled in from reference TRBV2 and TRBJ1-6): EPEVTQTPSHQVTQMGQEVILRCVPISNHLYFYWYRQILGQKVEFLVSFYNNEISEKSEIFDDQFSVERPDGSNFTLKIRSTKLEDSAMYFCASTGRGGRYRNSPLHFGNGTRLTVT.

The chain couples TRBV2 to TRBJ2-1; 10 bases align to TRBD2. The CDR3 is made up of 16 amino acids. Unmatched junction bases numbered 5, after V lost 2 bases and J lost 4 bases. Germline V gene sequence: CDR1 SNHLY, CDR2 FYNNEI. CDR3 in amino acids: CASSERGLAAYNEQFF. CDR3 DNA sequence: TGTGCCAGCAGTGAAAGAGGACTAGCGGCATACAATGAGCAGTTCTTC.

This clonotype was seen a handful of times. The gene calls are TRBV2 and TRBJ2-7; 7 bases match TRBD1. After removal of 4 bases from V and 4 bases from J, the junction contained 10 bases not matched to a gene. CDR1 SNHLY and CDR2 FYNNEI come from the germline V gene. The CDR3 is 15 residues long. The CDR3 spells CASSGGQRLVYEQYF. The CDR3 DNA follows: TGTGCCAGCAGTGGGGGACAGAGGTTGGTTTACGAGCAGTACTTC.

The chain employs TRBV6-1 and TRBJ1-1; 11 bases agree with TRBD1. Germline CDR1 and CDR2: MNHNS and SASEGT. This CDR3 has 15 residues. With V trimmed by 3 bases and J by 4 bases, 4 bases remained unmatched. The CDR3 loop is CASSDWTGGSTEAFF. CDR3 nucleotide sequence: TGTGCCAGCAGTGACTGGACAGGGGGCAGCACTGAAGCTTTCTTT.

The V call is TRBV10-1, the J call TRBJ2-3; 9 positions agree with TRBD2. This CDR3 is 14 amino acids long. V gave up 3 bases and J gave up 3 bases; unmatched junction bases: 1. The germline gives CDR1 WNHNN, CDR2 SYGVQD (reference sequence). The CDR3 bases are TGCGCCAGCAGTGACCTAGCGGGGACAGATACGCAGTATTTT. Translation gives CASSDLAGTDTQYF.

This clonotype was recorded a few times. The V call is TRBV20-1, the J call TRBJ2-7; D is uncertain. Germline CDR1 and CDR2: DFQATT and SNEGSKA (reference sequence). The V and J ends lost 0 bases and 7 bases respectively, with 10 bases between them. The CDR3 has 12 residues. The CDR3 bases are TGCAGTGCTAGAGATATTAGGGTTGAGCAGTACTTC. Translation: CSARDIRVEQYF.

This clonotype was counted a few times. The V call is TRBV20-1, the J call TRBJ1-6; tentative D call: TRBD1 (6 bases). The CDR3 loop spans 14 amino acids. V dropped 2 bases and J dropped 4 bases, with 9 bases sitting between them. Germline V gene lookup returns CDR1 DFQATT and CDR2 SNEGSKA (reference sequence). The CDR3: CSARPGVYNSPLHF. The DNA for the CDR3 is TGCAGTGCTAGACCAGGGGTGTATAATTCACCCCTCCACTTT.

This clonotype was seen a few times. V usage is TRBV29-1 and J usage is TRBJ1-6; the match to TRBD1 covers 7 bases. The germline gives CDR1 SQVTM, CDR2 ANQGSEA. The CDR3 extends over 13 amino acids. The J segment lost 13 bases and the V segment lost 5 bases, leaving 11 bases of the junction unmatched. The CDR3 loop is CSVTDRADSPLHF. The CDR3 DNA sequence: TGCAGCGTTACCGACAGGGCCGACTCTCCCCTCCACTTT.

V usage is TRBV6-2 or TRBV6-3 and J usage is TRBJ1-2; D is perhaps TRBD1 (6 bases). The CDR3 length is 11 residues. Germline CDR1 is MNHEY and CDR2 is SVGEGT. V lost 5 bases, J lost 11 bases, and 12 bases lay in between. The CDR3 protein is CASSKRDIYTF. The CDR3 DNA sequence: TGTGCCAGCAGTAAACGGGACATTTACACCTTC.

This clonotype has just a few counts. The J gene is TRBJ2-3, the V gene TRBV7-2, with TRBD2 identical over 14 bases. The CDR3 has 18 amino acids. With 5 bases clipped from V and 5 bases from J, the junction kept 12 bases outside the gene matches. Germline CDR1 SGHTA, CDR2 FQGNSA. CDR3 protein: CASSPRLAGGRYVDTQYF. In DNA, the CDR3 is TGTGCCAGCAGCCCTCGACTAGCGGGAGGGCGGTATGTAGATACGCAGTATTTT.

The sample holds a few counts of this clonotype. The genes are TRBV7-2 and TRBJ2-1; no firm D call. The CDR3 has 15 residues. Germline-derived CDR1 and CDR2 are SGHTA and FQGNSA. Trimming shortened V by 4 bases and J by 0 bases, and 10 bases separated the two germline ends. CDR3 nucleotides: TGTGCCAGCAGCTATGCCGCGAGCTCCTACAATGAGCAGTTCTTC. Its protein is CASSYAASSYNEQFF. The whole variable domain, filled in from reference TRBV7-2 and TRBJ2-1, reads GAGVSQSPSNKVTEKGKDVELRCDPISGHTALYWYRQSLGQGLEFLIYFQGNSAPDKSGLPSDRFSAERTGGSVSTLTIQRTQQEDSAVYLCASSYAASSYNEQFFGPGTRLTVL.

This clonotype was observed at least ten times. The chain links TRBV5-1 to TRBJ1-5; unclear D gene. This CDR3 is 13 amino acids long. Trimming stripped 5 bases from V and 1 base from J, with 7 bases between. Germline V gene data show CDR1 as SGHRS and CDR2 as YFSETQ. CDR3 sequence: CASRAASNQPQHF. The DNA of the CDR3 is TGCGCCAGCAGGGCAGCAAGCAATCAGCCCCAGCATTTT.

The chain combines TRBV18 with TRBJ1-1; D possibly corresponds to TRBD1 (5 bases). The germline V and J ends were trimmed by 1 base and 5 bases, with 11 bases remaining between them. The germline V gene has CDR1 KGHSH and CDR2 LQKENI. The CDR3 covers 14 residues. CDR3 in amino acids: CASSPQKGRTEAFF. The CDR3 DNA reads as TGTGCCAGCTCACCACAGAAGGGGAGGACTGAAGCTTTCTTT.

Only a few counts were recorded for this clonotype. The CDR3 nucleotides read TGTGCCAGCAGGGACCGGACAGGGGCGGGAGAGCAGTACTTC. Amino acid sequence: CASRDRTGAGEQYF. The J gene is TRBJ2-7, the V gene TRBV2; 9 bases align to TRBD1. CDR1 SNHLY and CDR2 FYNNEI come from the germline V gene. There are 14 residues in the CDR3. J was trimmed by 7 bases and V by 6 bases; bases with no gene match: 10.

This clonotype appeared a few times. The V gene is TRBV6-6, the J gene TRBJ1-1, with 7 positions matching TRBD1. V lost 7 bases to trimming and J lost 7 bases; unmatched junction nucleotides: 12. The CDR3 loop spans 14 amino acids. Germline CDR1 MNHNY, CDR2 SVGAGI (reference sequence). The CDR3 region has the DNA TGTGCCAGCACAGGCCAGGACAGGATGGATGAAGCTTTCTTT. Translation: CASTGQDRMDEAFF.

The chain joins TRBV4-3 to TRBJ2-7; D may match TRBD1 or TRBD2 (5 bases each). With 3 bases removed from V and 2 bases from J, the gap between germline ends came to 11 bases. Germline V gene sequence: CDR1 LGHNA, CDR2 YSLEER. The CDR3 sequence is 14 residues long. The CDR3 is CASSQGTPAYEQYF. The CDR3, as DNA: TGCGCCAGCAGCCAGGGGACGCCCGCCTACGAGCAGTACTTC.

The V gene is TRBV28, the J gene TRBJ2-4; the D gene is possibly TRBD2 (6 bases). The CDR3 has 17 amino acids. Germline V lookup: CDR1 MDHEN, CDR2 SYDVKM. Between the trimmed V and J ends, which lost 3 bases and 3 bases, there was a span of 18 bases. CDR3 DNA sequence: TGTGCCAGCAGTTTTGAATTTGGCGGGACGGTCAAAAACATTCAGTACTTC. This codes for CASSFEFGGTVKNIQYF.

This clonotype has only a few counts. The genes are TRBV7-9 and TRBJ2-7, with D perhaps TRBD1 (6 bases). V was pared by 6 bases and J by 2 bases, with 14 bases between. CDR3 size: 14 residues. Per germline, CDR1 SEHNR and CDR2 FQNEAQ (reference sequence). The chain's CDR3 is CASSLDRYPYEQYF. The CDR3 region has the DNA TGTGCCAGCAGTCTTGACAGGTACCCCTACGAGCAGTACTTC.

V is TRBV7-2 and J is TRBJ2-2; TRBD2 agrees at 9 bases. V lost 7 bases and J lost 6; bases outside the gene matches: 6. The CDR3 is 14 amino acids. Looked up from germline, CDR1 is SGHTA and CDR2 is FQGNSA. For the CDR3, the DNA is TGTGCCAGCACCGGGACTAGCTGGTCCGGGGAGCTGTTTTTT. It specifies CASTGTSWSGELFF.

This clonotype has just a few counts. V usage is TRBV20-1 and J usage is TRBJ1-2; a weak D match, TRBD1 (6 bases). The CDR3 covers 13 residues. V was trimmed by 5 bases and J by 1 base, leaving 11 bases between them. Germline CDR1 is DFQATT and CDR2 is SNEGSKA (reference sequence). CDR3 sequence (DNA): TGCAGTGCTCCCGGCAGGGGTAACTATGGCTACACCTTC. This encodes CSAPGRGNYGYTF.

The chain's CDR3 is CASSLGQSFTDTQYF. CDR3 DNA: TGTGCCAGCAGCTTGGGACAGAGCTTCACAGATACGCAGTATTTT. The chain couples TRBV7-2 to TRBJ2-3, with 7 bases matching TRBD1. Per the germline V gene, CDR1 is SGHTA and CDR2 is FQGNSA. The CDR3 length is 15 residues. With V trimmed by 3 bases and J by 2 bases, 5 bases remained unmatched.

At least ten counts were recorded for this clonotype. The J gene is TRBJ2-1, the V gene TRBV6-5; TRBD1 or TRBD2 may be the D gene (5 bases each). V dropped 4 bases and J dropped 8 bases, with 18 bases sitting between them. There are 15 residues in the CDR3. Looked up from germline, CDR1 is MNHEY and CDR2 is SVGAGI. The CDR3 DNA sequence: TGTGCCAGCAGTTTTACGGGGCTATCTCGGGATGAGCAGTTCTTC. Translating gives CASSFTGLSRDEQFF.

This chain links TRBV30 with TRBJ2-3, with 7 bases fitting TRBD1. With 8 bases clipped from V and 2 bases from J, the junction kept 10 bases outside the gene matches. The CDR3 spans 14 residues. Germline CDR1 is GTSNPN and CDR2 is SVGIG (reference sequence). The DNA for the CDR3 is TGTGCCGGAACTGAGGGGGCATACACAGATACGCAGTATTTT. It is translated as CAGTEGAYTDTQYF.

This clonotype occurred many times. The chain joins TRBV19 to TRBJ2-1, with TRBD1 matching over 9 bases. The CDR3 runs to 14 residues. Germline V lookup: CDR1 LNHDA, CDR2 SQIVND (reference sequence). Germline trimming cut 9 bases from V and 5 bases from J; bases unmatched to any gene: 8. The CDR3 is CASTRDRVHNEQFF. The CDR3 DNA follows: TGTGCCAGCACGAGGGACAGGGTCCACAATGAGCAGTTCTTC.

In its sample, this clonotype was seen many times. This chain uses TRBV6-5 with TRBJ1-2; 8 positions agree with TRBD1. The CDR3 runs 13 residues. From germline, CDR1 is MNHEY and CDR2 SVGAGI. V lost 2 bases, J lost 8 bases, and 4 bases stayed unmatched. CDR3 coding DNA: TGTGCCAGCAGTTACACAGGGGGTTCAGGCTACACCTTC. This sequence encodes CASSYTGGSGYTF.